The 30 T cell receptor beta chains in this list originate from one sample, sequenced in a study of shared clonotypes between healthy human individuals (dated by TCRdb to 2020 to 2022). The library was made by the immunoSEQ multiplex PCR assay. TCRdb took this table from immuneACCESS and kept in-frame rearrangements with V and J called. Such tables lack part of the clones; where checked against another copy, unresolved V genes explain under half of the gap, and the rest is unexplained. For this sample there are 2 million to 2.5 million clones; 85% to 95% appear just once. Of the sample, under 2% falls within the top ten clones. CD8 naive samples consisted of CD45RO-negative cells that were positively selected for CCR7, yielding a CD45RA+CCR7+ population without TemRA cells. The source material was naive CD8+ T cells from PBMCs. Per the publication, the cell subset or site label means: CD45RA+CCR7+. The receptors come from a man aged 18 to 30 in good health. Some clones in this sample may be carry-over from other donors' samples.

Remarks on this clone: The identical CDR3 is also encoded by other nucleotide sequences in the sample. This chain joins TRBV7-9 and TRBJ1-1; 8 nucleotides agree with TRBD1. This CDR3 is built from 12 residues. Germline values: CDR1 SEHNR, CDR2 FQNEAQ (reference sequence). After removal of 5 bases from V and 7 bases from J, the junction contained 3 bases not matched to a gene. CDR3 sequence reads: CASSPDRVEAFF. DNA of the CDR3: TGTGCCAGCAGCCCGGACAGGGTTGAAGCTTTCTTT. Together with reference TRBV7-9 and TRBJ1-1, the CDR3 gives the full variable domain: DTGVSQNPRHKITKRGQNVTFRCDPISEHNRLYWYRQTLGQGPEFLTYFQNEAQLEKSRLLSDRFSAERPKGSFSTLEIQRTEQGDSAMYLCASSPDRVEAFFGQGTRLTVV.

The J gene is TRBJ1-1, the V gene TRBV10-1; perhaps TRBD1 as D (5 bases). CDR1 is WNHNN and CDR2 is SYGVQD in the germline V gene (reference sequence). V was trimmed by 3 bases and J by 6 bases, leaving 14 bases between them. The CDR3 runs to 14 residues. CDR3 coding DNA: TGCGCCAGCAGTGACTTCAGGGAAGGGGCTGAAGCTTTCTTT. It encodes CASSDFREGAEAFF.

The gene calls are TRBV4-1 and TRBJ1-1, with D unresolved. The CDR3 spans 14 residues. V lost 0 bases to trimming and J lost 1 base, with 6 bases between them. Per the germline V gene, CDR1 is MGHRA and CDR2 is YSYEKL. CDR3 DNA: TGCGCCAGCAGCCAAGATAGCAAGAACACTGAAGCTTTCTTT. Residues: CASSQDSKNTEAFF.

The gene calls are TRBV28 and TRBJ1-1; D uncertain. This CDR3 region has 15 residues. CDR1 and CDR2 (germline): MDHEN, SYDVKM. V gave up 1 base and J gave up 5 bases, with 14 bases separating them. The CDR3, as DNA: TGTGCCAGCAGTTTATTTGTCAGGTCGGGTACTGAAGCTTTCTTT. It encodes CASSLFVRSGTEAFF.

The gene calls are TRBV7-9 and TRBJ2-1, with D unclear. This CDR3 is 13 amino acids long. CDR1 is SEHNR and CDR2 is FQNEAQ in the germline V gene (reference sequence). Trimming removed 10 bases from V and 2 bases from J, with 12 bases in between. The CDR3 nucleotides are TGTGCCACCTCTAGAACCCCCTACAATGAGCAGTTCTTC. Encoded protein: CATSRTPYNEQFF.

The gene calls are TRBV5-8 and TRBJ2-1, with TRBD1 identical over 7 bases. Losses at the gene ends were 3 bases for V and 7 bases for J; bases not matched to a gene: 16. The CDR3 contains 17 residues. Germline CDR1 is SGHTS and CDR2 is YDEGEE. CDR3 coding DNA: TGTGCCAGCAGCTCCCAGGACAGGCCGAGCTCGGAAAATGAGCAGTTCTTC. Its translation: CASSSQDRPSSENEQFF.

The chain uses TRBV11-2 and TRBJ2-1; no clear D gene. V was cut by 5 bases and J by 8 bases, with 10 bases left in between. The CDR3 sequence is 12 residues long. CDR1 is SGHAT, CDR2 FQNNGV, per germline. The CDR3 region has the DNA TGTGCCAGCAGCCCCCCAAATTATGAGCAGTTCTTC. Translating it yields CASSPPNYEQFF.

This chain uses TRBV10-3 with TRBJ2-7; D is unresolved. The germline gives CDR1 ENHRY, CDR2 SYGVKD. Trimming pared 3 bases from V and 6 bases from J, leaving 6 bases between. This CDR3 is 11 amino acids long. The CDR3 region is CAISDGSEQYF. In nucleotides, the CDR3 is TGTGCCATCAGTGATGGCAGCGAGCAGTACTTC.

CDR3 protein: CASSPDSPGANVLTF. CDR3 DNA sequence: TGTGCCAGCTCACCCGACAGTCCTGGGGCCAACGTCCTGACTTTC. The chain combines TRBV18 with TRBJ2-6, with a weak D call TRBD1 (5 bases). CDR1 is KGHSH, CDR2 LQKENI, per germline. V was shortened by 3 bases and J by 2 bases, with 8 bases between the two germline ends. The CDR3 is 15 residues long.

The chain recombines TRBV4-1 with TRBJ2-2; tentatively, D is TRBD1 (6 bases). Germline CDR1 is MGHRA and CDR2 is YSYEKL. This CDR3 is 14 amino acids long. The V end lost 4 bases, the J end lost 6 bases, and 12 bases lay between the germline ends. CDR3 bases: TGCGCCAGCAGCCCAGGGGATCGGTCCGGGGAGCTGTTTTTT. Encoded protein: CASSPGDRSGELFF.

This clone was seen just once. The gene calls are TRBV5-4 and TRBJ2-3; D is undetermined. Germline CDR1 and CDR2: SGHNT and YYREEE (reference sequence). V shed 4 bases and J shed 0 bases, with 12 bases lying between them. The CDR3 is 15 residues long. The CDR3 DNA reads TGTGCCAGCAGCCCATGGGTCGCTAGCACAGATACGCAGTATTTT. Translated, it gives CASSPWVASTDTQYF.

The CDR3 sequence: CASSPTGEYGYTF. The CDR3 region has the DNA TGTGCCAGCAGCCCTACAGGGGAGTATGGCTACACCTTC. V usage is TRBV7-3 and J usage is TRBJ1-2; the match to TRBD1 covers 7 bases. Germline V CDR1 and CDR2: SGHTA, FQGTGA. There are 13 residues in the CDR3. V lost 5 bases, J lost 5 bases, and 5 bases stayed unmatched.

The chain is built from TRBV4-1 and TRBJ2-7; TRBD2 matches 11 bases. This CDR3 is 15 amino acids long. V shed 2 bases, J shed 4 bases, and the junction held 4 bases outside the gene matches. From germline, CDR1 is MGHRA and CDR2 YSYEKL. The CDR3 sequence is CASSQIGTSGYEQYF. The CDR3 coding sequence is TGCGCCAGCAGCCAAATCGGGACTAGCGGATACGAGCAGTACTTC.

The chain carries TRBV15 and TRBJ2-1; TRBD2 aligns across 13 bases. The V segment lost 2 bases and the J segment 8 bases; nucleotides outside the gene matches: 9. The CDR3 runs 17 residues. CDR1 and CDR2 (germline): LNHNV, YYDKDF (reference sequence). CDR3 coding DNA: TGTGCCACCAGCAGAATACTAGCGGGAGGGGCCAGGTATGAGCAGTTCTTC. Amino acids: CATSRILAGGARYEQFF.

The V gene is TRBV20-1, the J gene TRBJ1-1, with TRBD1 matching 7 bases. This CDR3 is 11 amino acids long. Unmatched junction bases numbered 6, after V lost 8 bases and J lost 6 bases. Germline values: CDR1 DFQATT, CDR2 SNEGSKA (reference sequence). The chain's CDR3 is CSTDRASEAFF. The CDR3 DNA reads as TGCAGTACTGACAGGGCCTCTGAAGCTTTCTTT.

V usage is TRBV21-1 and J usage is TRBJ2-5. TRBV21-1 is marked as a pseudogene. The CDR3 contains 13 residues. CDR3 in amino acids: CASSAQGGETQYF. The CDR3 nucleotides read TGTGCCAGCAGCGCTCAGGGGGGGGAGACCCAGTACTTC.

This rearrangement joins TRBV6-5 to TRBJ2-3; 7 bases align to TRBD1. The CDR3 has 15 amino acids. Trimming removed 2 bases from V and 4 bases from J; junction bases left unmatched: 6. Germline V gene sequence: CDR1 MNHEY, CDR2 SVGAGI. CDR3 nucleotides: TGTGCCAGCAGTTACGTAACAGGGGCATCAGATACGCAGTATTTT. Its protein is CASSYVTGASDTQYF.

This chain joins TRBV30 and TRBJ1-5; tentatively, D is TRBD1 (5 bases). CDR3 size: 13 residues. V was shortened by 2 bases and J by 6 bases, with 11 bases between the two germline ends. Germline CDR1 reads GTSNPN; CDR2 reads SVGIG (reference sequence). The CDR3 DNA is TGTGCCTGGAGTCCCAACGGGGGTCAGCCCCAGCATTTT. Translated, it gives CAWSPNGGQPQHF.

This chain joins TRBV28 and TRBJ1-1, with D unresolved. The CDR3 sequence is 16 residues long. The V gene's germline CDR1 is MDHEN and CDR2 SYDVKM. The V gene lost 3 bases and the J gene lost 0 bases, with 14 bases spanning the gap. CDR3 DNA sequence: TGTGCCAGCAGTTTTCTACGGGCTCTGATGAACACTGAAGCTTTCTTT. It translates to CASSFLRALMNTEAFF. Using reference TRBV28 and TRBJ1-1 for the parts outside the CDR3, the full variable domain is DVKVTQSSRYLVKRTGEKVFLECVQDMDHENMFWYRQDPGLGLRLIYFSYDVKMKEKGDIPEGYSVSREKKERFSLILESASTNQTSMYLCASSFLRALMNTEAFFGQGTRLTVV.

This chain uses TRBV29-1 with TRBJ1-1, with D maybe TRBD1 (6 bases). This CDR3 spans 17 amino acids. Trimming shortened V by 2 bases and J by 0 bases, and 19 bases separated the two germline ends. CDR1 is SQVTM, CDR2 ANQGSEA, per germline. For the CDR3, the DNA is TGCAGCGTTGAACCGCTTCTGGGGACAACAGTGAACACTGAAGCTTTCTTT. It codes for CSVEPLLGTTVNTEAFF.

This chain joins TRBV28 and TRBJ2-1, with TRBD2 matching over 10 bases. The CDR3 covers 13 residues. J lost 4 bases, V lost 7 bases, and 1 base had no gene match. Per the germline V gene, CDR1 is MDHEN and CDR2 is SYDVKM. The CDR3 loop is CASTAGGYNEQFF. CDR3 DNA: TGTGCCAGCACAGCGGGGGGGTACAATGAGCAGTTCTTC.

The DNA for the CDR3 is TGTGCCAGTAGTAAAACCCCAGGGTACCAAGAGACCCAGTACTTC. Its protein product is CASSKTPGYQETQYF. The chain uses TRBV19 and TRBJ2-5, with D possibly being TRBD1 (5 bases). There are 15 residues in the CDR3. V gave up 4 bases and J gave up 0 bases, with 12 bases separating them. CDR1 is LNHDA, CDR2 SQIVND, per germline (reference sequence).

The gene calls are TRBV27 and TRBJ2-7; TRBD1 aligns across 9 bases. The CDR3 extends over 13 amino acids. The trim removed 5 bases at V and 7 bases at J, leaving 6 bases unmatched. Germline V CDR1 and CDR2: MNHEY, SMNVEV (reference sequence). CDR3 protein: CASSTGGPLEQYF. In nucleotides, the CDR3 is TGTGCCAGCAGTACAGGGGGCCCTTTGGAGCAGTACTTC.

On this clone itself: At one end the junction does not follow the germline gene, possibly because of a read error. This chain uses TRBV5-4 with TRBJ2-2, with a possible D match to TRBD1 (6 bases). Germline CDR1 SGHNT, CDR2 YYREEE (reference sequence). The CDR3 extends over 14 amino acids. The CDR3 here is CASSRDRNPGELFF. The CDR3 bases are TGTGCCAGCAGTCGTGACAGGAACCCCGGGGAGCTGTTTTTT.

The rearrangement joins TRBV4-2 to TRBJ2-7, with 7 bases identical to TRBD2. This CDR3 spans 16 amino acids. The germline CDR1 and CDR2 sequences are LGHNA and YNFKEQ. The junction had 7 bases not matched to a gene; V was cut back by 2 bases and J by 0 bases. CDR3: CASSQSSGVRSYEQYF. Here the CDR3 DNA reads TGTGCCAGCAGCCAATCGAGCGGGGTCCGCTCCTACGAGCAGTACTTC.

This rearrangement joins TRBV18 to TRBJ1-5; 10 positions match TRBD1. Germline trimming cut 4 bases from V and 0 bases from J; bases unmatched to any gene: 18. The CDR3 loop spans 21 amino acids. Germline V gene data show CDR1 as KGHSH and CDR2 as LQKENI. The CDR3 protein is CASSHTPGRGQGLDSNQPQHF. CDR3 bases: TGTGCCAGCTCACATACCCCCGGCAGGGGACAGGGGCTAGATAGCAATCAGCCCCAGCATTTT.

V is TRBV9 and J is TRBJ1-2; D is undetermined. This CDR3 is built from 18 residues. Trimming removed 4 bases from V and 3 bases from J, with 25 bases in between. CDR1 SGDLS and CDR2 YYNGEE come from the germline V gene. CDR3 in amino acids: CASSTQGPSGLGYYGYTF. CDR3 in DNA: TGTGCCAGCAGCACCCAAGGACCTAGTGGTCTCGGATACTATGGCTACACCTTC.

As concerns this clone: This sample includes further DNA sequences coding for the same CDR3. V usage is TRBV7-9 and J usage is TRBJ1-2, with D perhaps matching TRBD1 (5 bases). This CDR3 has 13 residues. Trimming cost V 4 bases and J 4 bases, with 10 bases left between them. The germline gives CDR1 SEHNR, CDR2 FQNEAQ (reference sequence). The CDR3 sequence: CASSSAGLYGYTF. The DNA of the CDR3 is TGTGCCAGCAGCTCTGCGGGACTCTATGGCTACACCTTC.

This chain links TRBV11-2 with TRBJ1-1; D unresolved. This CDR3 region has 15 residues. V shed 4 bases and J shed 0 bases, with 12 bases lying between them. Germline CDR1 SGHAT, CDR2 FQNNGV. The CDR3 protein is CASSYPVGLNTEAFF. As DNA, the CDR3 is TGTGCCAGCAGCTACCCCGTAGGGTTGAACACTGAAGCTTTCTTT.

The chain is built from TRBV9 and TRBJ2-2; TRBD2 matches at 8 bases. J was trimmed by 6 bases and V by 3 bases; bases with no gene match: 4. From germline, CDR1 is SGDLS and CDR2 YYNGEE. This CDR3 has 14 amino acids. CDR3 protein: CASSGTGGAGELFF. CDR3 DNA sequence: TGTGCCAGCAGCGGGACGGGAGGGGCCGGGGAGCTGTTTTTT.